This T cell receptor beta chain was sequenced for a study of CD8 T cells in Susac syndrome. The CDR3 contains 19 residues. Per germline, CDR1 MDHEN and CDR2 SYDVKM. The junction had 14 bases not matched to a gene; V was cut back by 5 bases and J by 0 bases. It was healthy donors who served as the controls, matched for age and sex. Negative isolation yielded CD4+ and CD8+ T cells, and FACS enriched TEMRA cells. RNA in amounts of roughly 0.5 to 1 ug was reverse transcribed with random hexamers. TCR beta CDR3 was amplified by immunoSEQ multiplex PCR. This amplification extended across 54 Vbeta and 13 Jbeta segments. Via MiXCR, TCRdb re-called the immunoSEQ multiplex PCR reads, giving one row per CDR3 protein. Of 130,000 to 150,000 distinct CDR3 sequences in the sample, 85% to 95% were seen once.

The receptor comes from a human donor in good health. The gene calls are TRBV28 and TRBJ2-2; TRBD2 aligns across 8 bases. Source material: CD8+ T cells from PBMCs. CDR3 sequence: CASSTPESGRSANTGELFF. CDR3 nucleotide sequence: TGTGCCAGCAGTACCCCGGAGAGCGGGAGATCCGCGAACACCGGGGAGCTGTTTTTT.